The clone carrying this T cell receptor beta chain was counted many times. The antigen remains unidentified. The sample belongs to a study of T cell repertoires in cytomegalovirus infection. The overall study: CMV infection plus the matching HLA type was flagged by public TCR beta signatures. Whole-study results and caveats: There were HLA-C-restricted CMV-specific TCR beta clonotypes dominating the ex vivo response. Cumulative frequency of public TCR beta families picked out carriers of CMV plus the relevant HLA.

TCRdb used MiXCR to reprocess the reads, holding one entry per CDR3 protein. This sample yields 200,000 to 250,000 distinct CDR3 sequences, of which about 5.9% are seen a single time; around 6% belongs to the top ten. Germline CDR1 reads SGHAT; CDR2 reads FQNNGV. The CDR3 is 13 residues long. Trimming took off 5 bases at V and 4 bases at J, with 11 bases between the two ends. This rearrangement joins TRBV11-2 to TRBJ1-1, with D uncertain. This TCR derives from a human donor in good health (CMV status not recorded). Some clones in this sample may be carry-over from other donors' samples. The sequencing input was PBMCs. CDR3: CASSGRRSTEAFF. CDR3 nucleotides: TGTGCCAGCAGCGGGAGGCGGAGCACTGAAGCTTTCTTT.